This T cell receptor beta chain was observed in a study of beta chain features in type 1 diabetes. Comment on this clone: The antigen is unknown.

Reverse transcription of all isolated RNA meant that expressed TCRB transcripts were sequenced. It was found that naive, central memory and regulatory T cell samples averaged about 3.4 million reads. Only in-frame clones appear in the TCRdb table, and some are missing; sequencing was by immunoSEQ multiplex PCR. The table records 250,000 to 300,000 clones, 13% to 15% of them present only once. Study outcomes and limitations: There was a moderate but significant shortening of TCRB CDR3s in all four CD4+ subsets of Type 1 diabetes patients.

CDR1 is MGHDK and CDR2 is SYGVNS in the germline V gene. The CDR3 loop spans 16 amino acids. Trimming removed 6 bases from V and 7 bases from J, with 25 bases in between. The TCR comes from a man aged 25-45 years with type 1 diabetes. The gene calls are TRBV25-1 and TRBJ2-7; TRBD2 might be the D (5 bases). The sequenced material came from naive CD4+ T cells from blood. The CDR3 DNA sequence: TGTGCCAGCAGGGGTGGGAGTCCCAGAGCCTCGATAGAGCAGTACTTC. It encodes CASRGGSPRASIEQYF.